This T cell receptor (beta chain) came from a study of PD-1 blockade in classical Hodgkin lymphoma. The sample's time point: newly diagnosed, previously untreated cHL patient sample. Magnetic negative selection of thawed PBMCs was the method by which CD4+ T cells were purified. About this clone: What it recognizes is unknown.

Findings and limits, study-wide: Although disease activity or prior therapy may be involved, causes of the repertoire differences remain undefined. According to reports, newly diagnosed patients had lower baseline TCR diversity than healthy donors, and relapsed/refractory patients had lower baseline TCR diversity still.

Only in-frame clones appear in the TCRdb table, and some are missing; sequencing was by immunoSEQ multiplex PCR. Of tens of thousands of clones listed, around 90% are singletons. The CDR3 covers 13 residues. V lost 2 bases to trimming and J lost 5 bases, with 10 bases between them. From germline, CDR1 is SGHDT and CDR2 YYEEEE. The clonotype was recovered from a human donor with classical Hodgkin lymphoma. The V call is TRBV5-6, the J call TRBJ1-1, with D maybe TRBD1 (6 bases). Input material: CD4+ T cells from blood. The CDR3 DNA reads TGTGCCAGCAGCTTACCCAGGGGTACTGAAGCTTTCTTT. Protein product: CASSLPRGTEAFF.